The 16 T cell receptor beta chains in this list originate from one sample, sequenced in a study of cytomegalovirus exposure and HLA in healthy donors. PCR amplification relied on 60 Vbeta primers (plus 13 Jbeta primers). The assay was immunoSEQ multiplex PCR, and TCRdb's table has in-frame clones only and misses some. The top ten clones hold approximately 11% of a sample with 90,000 to 150,000 clones, 77% of them seen once. The sequencing sample was made of PBMCs. The source is a man in his forties in good health and CMV-seropositive.

On this clone itself: Sequence at one end of the junction differs from germline and may be a read error. The gene calls are TRBV7-8 and TRBJ2-4; a weak D match, TRBD2 (5 bases). This CDR3 has 14 amino acids. The germline V gene has CDR1 SGHVS and CDR2 FQNEAQ. The CDR3 region is CASSLAAGGNSQYF. CDR3 nucleotide sequence: TGTGCCAGCAGCTTAGCGGCGGGTGGGAACAGTCAGTACTTC. The full variable domain, completed using reference TRBV7-8 and TRBJ2-4, is GAGVSQSPRYKVAKRGQDVALRCDPISGHVSLFWYQQALGQGPEFLTYFQNEAQLDKSGLPSDRFFAERPEGSVSTLKIQRTQQEDSAVYLCASSLAAGGNSQYFGAGTRLSVL.

The chain links TRBV9 to TRBJ2-7, with 9 bases aligning to TRBD1. CDR3 length: 13 amino acids. Trimming cost V 4 bases and J 6 bases; bases outside gene matches: 5. Germline CDR1 reads SGDLS; CDR2 reads YYNGEE. CDR3 sequence (DNA): TGTGCCAGCAGCCTACAGGGGGCCAGCGAGCAGTACTTC. Translation: CASSLQGASEQYF.

The chain is built from TRBV7-9 and TRBJ1-2; D is ambiguous. This CDR3 has 15 residues. Germline V CDR1 and CDR2: SEHNR, FQNEAQ (reference sequence). V was shortened by 0 bases and J by 8 bases, with 16 bases between the two germline ends. This CDR3 reads CASSLASTPRRGYTF. The DNA of the CDR3 is TGTGCCAGCAGCTTAGCGTCGACCCCCCGGCGGGGCTACACCTTC.

This clone appeared once. The chain is built from TRBV6-4 and TRBJ2-1, with D perhaps TRBD1 (6 bases). Germline V lookup: CDR1 MRHNA, CDR2 SNTAGT. CDR3 length: 16 residues. Trimming shortened V by 5 bases and J by 1 base, and 15 bases separated the two germline ends. The CDR3 region has the DNA TGTGCCAGCAGTCCAGCAGGGGCGGGTTCCTACAATGAGCAGTTCTTC. It specifies CASSPAGAGSYNEQFF.

The chain employs TRBV7-2 and TRBJ1-5; D is uncertain. Germline assignment: CDR1 SGHTA and CDR2 FQGNSA. Trimming shortened V by 5 bases and J by 4 bases, and 12 bases separated the two germline ends. The length of the CDR3 is 14 residues. CDR3 nucleotide sequence: TGTGCCAGCAGCCAAAACCGAGGGAATCAGCCCCAGCATTTT. This encodes CASSQNRGNQPQHF.

The chain is built from TRBV6-5 and TRBJ1-5; TRBD1 matches at 7 bases. V lost 6 bases and J lost 6; bases outside the gene matches: 8. The germline CDR1 and CDR2 sequences are MNHEY and SVGAGI. The CDR3 has 14 amino acids. The CDR3 loop reads CASSRDRVFQPQHF. CDR3 nucleotides: TGTGCCAGCAGCAGGGACAGAGTGTTTCAGCCCCAGCATTTT.

The chain couples TRBV15 to TRBJ2-5, with 7 bases that match TRBD1. The DNA end is more similar to TRBJ2-7, so the J call may be wrong. Germline V gene sequence: CDR1 LNHNV, CDR2 YYDKDF (reference sequence). This CDR3 has 16 residues. CDR3 loop: CATSRDDTGAAYEQYF. As DNA, the CDR3 is TGTGCCACCAGCAGAGACGACACAGGGGCAGCCTACGAGCAGTACTTC.

Of note for this clone: This CDR3 is also generated by other DNA sequences in the sample. The CDR3 sequence: CASSWDREETQYF. The CDR3 DNA reads TGTGCCAGCAGCTGGGACAGGGAGGAGACCCAGTACTTC. J is TRBJ2-5 and V is TRBV5-4; the match to TRBD1 covers 9 bases. This CDR3 is built from 13 residues. Germline V gives CDR1 SGHNT, CDR2 YYREEE (reference sequence). Trimming removed 3 bases from V and 5 bases from J; junction bases left unmatched: 2.

The chain is built from TRBV7-3 and TRBJ2-2, with TRBD1 matching over 8 bases. In germline, CDR1 is SGHTA, CDR2 FQGTGA. Unmatched junction bases numbered 2, after V lost 1 base and J lost 1 base. This CDR3 has 16 amino acids. CDR3 sequence (DNA): TGTGCCAGCAGCTTAATGGGGACAGGGAACACCGGGGAGCTGTTTTTT. Protein sequence: CASSLMGTGNTGELFF.

DNA for the CDR3: TGCGCCAGCAGCCAAGTATTGGGGAGCCGTGAAAAACTGTTTTTT. It codes for CASSQVLGSREKLFF. The chain couples TRBV4-3 to TRBJ1-4, with no clear D. V was shortened by 1 base and J by 7 bases, with 13 bases between the two germline ends. The length of the CDR3 is 15 residues. CDR1 is LGHNA, CDR2 YSLEER, per germline.

This chain uses TRBV30 with TRBJ1-4, with 10 bases fitting TRBD1. The CDR3 runs to 12 residues. Trimming at V came to 7 bases and at J to 10 bases, leaving 6 bases not matched to a gene. Germline CDR1 is GTSNPN and CDR2 is SVGIG (reference sequence). The CDR3 DNA sequence: TGTGCCTCACGACAGGGGGCAGGAAAACTGTTTTTT. It translates to CASRQGAGKLFF.

The gene calls are TRBV2 and TRBJ2-1, with D perhaps matching TRBD1 (5 bases). Germline V gene sequence: CDR1 SNHLY, CDR2 FYNNEI. Trimming took 4 bases from V and 4 from J, leaving 17 bases between them. The CDR3 has 16 amino acids. The CDR3 DNA is TGTGCCAGCAGTGGGGGCTCGTTGGGGCGGTACAATGAGCAGTTCTTC. Translation: CASSGGSLGRYNEQFF.

The chain uses TRBV7-2 and TRBJ2-7; the match to TRBD1 covers 9 bases. Germline loops: CDR1 SGHTA, CDR2 FQGNSA. CDR3 length: 16 residues. Unmatched junction bases numbered 13, after V lost 1 base and J lost 9 bases. The CDR3 bases are TGTGCCAGCAGCTTAGGGGGACAGGGAGCTACCCGGCGGCAGTACTTC. Its translation: CASSLGGQGATRRQYF.

This sequence joins TRBV28 and TRBJ1-2, with TRBD1 identical over 9 bases. CDR1 is MDHEN and CDR2 is SYDVKM in the germline V gene. With 6 bases clipped from V and 3 bases from J, the junction kept 14 bases outside the gene matches. This CDR3 has 17 amino acids. The CDR3 here is CASSTIRDRVSDYGYTF. The CDR3 DNA reads TGTGCCAGCAGCACAATCCGGGACAGGGTTTCCGACTATGGCTACACCTTC.

The J gene is TRBJ2-6, the V gene TRBV30, with 9 bases matching TRBD1. CDR3 length equals 15 residues. Per germline, CDR1 GTSNPN and CDR2 SVGIG (reference sequence). The J segment lost 4 bases and the V segment lost 8 bases, leaving 9 bases of the junction unmatched. The CDR3 loop is CAIGTGRSGANVLTF. CDR3 bases: TGTGCCATCGGGACAGGGAGGTCGGGGGCCAACGTCCTGACTTTC.

This chain links TRBV5-1 with TRBJ2-1, with 9 bases that match TRBD1. J lost 15 bases, V lost 4 bases, and 11 bases had no gene match. CDR3 length: 13 amino acids. CDR1 and CDR2 (germline): SGHRS, YFSETQ. In nucleotides, the CDR3 is TGCGCCAGCAGCCCTCAGGGCCGGGACAGGGCGTTCTTC. Translating gives CASSPQGRDRAFF.